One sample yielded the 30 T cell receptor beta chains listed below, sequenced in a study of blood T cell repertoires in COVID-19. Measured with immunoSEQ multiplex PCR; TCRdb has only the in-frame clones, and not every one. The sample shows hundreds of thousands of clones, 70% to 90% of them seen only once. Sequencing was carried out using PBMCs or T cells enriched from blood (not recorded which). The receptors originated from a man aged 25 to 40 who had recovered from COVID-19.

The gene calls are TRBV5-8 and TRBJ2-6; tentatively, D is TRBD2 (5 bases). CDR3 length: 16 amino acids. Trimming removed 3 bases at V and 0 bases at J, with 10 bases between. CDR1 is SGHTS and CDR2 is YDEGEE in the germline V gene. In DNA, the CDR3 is TGTGCCAGCAGCTATGGACTTAACTCTGGGGCCAACGTCCTGACTTTC. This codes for CASSYGLNSGANVLTF.

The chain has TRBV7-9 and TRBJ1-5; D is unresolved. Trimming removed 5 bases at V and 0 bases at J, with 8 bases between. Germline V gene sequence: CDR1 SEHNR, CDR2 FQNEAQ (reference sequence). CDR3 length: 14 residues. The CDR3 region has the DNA TGTGCCAGCAGCCACGGGTCTAGCAATCAGCCCCAGCATTTT. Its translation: CASSHGSSNQPQHF.

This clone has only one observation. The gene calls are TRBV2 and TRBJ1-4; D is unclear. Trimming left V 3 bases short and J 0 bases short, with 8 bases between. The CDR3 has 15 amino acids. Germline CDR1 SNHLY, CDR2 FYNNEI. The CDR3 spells CASSDEASTNEKLFF. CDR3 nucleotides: TGTGCCAGCAGTGACGAGGCCTCAACTAATGAAAAACTGTTTTTT.

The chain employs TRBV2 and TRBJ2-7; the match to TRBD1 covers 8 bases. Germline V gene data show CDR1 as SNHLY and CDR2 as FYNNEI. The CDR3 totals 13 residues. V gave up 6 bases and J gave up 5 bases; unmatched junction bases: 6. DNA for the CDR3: TGTGCCAGCAGGGGCAGGGGGCTAAACGAGCAGTACTTC. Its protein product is CASRGRGLNEQYF.

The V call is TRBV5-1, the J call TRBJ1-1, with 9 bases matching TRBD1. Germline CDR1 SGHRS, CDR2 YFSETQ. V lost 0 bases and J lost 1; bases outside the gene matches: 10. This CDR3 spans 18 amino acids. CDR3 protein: CASSLAPGTGITNTEAFF. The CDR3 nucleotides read TGCGCCAGCAGCTTGGCCCCCGGGACAGGGATAACGAACACTGAAGCTTTCTTT.

CDR3 DNA sequence: TGTGCCAGCAGTTACACTAGCGGGAGGGGCACCGGGGAGCTGTTTTTT. Translated: CASSYTSGRGTGELFF. V gene TRBV28 combines with J gene TRBJ2-2, with TRBD2 matching over 13 bases. Germline V gene data show CDR1 as MDHEN and CDR2 as SYDVKM. With V trimmed by 4 bases and J by 4 bases, 3 bases remained unmatched. The CDR3 is made up of 16 amino acids.

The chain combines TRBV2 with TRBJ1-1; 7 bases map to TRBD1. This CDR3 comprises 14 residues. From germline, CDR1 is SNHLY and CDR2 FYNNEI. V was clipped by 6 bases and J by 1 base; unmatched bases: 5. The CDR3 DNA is TGTGCCAGCAGCGTGGACAGGACGAACACTGAAGCTTTCTTT. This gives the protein CASSVDRTNTEAFF.

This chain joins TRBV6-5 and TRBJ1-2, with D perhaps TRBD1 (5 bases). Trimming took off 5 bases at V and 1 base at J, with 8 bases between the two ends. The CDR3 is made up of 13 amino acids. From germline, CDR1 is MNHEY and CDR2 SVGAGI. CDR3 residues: CASSRQRNYGYTF. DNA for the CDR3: TGTGCCAGCAGTCGACAGCGTAACTATGGCTACACCTTC.

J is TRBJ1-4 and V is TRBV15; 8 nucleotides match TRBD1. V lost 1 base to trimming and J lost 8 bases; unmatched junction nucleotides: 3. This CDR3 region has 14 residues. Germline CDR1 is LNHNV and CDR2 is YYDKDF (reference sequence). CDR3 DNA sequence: TGTGCCACCAGCAGAGCAGGGGGCCAGGAAAAACTGTTTTTT. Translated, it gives CATSRAGGQEKLFF.

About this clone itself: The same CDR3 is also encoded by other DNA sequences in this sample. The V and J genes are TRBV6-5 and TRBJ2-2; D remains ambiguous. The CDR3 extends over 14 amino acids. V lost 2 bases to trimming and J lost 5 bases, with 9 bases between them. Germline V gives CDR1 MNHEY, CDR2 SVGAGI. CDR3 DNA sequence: TGTGCCAGCAGTTACGATAGTGGTACCGGGGAGCTGTTTTTT. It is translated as CASSYDSGTGELFF.

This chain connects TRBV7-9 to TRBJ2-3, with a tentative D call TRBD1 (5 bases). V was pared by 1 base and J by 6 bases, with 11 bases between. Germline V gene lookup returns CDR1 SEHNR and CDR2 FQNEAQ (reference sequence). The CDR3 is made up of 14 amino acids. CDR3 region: CASSLEVGRDTQYF. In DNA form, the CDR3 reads TGTGCCAGCAGCTTAGAGGTGGGGCGGGATACGCAGTATTTT.

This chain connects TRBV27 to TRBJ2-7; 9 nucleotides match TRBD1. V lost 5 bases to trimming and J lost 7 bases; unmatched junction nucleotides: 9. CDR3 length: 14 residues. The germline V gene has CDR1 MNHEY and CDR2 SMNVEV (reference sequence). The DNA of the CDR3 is TGTGCCAGCAGTGGCTACAGGGGGCAGTGGGAGCAGTACTTC. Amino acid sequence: CASSGYRGQWEQYF.

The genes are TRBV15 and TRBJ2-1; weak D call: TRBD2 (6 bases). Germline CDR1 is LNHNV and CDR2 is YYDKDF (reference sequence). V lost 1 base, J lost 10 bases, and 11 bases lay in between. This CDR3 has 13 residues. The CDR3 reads CATSRGTTQEQFF. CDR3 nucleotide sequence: TGTGCCACCAGCAGAGGGACTACTCAGGAGCAGTTCTTC.

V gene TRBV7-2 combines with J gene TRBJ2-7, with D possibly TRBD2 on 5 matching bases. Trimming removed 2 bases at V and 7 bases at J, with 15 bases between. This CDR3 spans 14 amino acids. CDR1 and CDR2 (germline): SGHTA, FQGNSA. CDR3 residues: CASSLHGDPGEQYF. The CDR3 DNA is TGTGCCAGCAGCTTACATGGGGATCCGGGAGAGCAGTACTTC.

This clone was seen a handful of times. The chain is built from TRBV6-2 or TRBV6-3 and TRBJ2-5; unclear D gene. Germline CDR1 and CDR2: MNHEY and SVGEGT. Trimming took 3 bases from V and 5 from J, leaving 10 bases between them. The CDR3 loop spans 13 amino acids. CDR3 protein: CASSYQYGETQYF. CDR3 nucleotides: TGTGCCAGCAGTTATCAGTACGGGGAGACCCAGTACTTC.

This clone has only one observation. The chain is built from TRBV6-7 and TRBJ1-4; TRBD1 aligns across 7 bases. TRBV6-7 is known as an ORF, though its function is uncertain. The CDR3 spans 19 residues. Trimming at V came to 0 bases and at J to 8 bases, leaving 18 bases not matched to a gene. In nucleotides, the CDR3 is TGTGCCAGCAGTTACTCGTCACCTGACAGGGAGGCCTCGTTGGAAAAACTGTTTTTT. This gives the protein CASSYSSPDREASLEKLFF.

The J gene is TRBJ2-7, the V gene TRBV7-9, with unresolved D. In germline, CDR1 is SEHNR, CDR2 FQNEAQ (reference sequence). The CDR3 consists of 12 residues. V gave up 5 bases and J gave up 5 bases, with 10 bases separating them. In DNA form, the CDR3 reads TGTGCCAGCAGCCCTAATTACCACGAGCAGTACTTC. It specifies CASSPNYHEQYF.

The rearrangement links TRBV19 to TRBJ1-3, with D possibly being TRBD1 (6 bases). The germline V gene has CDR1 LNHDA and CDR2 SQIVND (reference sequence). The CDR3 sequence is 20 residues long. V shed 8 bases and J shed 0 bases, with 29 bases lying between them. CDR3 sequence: CASVYPGHSESNFSGNTIYF. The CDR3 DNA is TGTGCCAGTGTATACCCGGGACATTCGGAGAGCAATTTCTCTGGAAACACCATATATTTT. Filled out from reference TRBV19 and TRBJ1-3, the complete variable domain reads DGGITQSPKYLFRKEGQNVTLSCEQNLNHDAMYWYRQDPGQGLRLIYYSQIVNDFQKGDIAEGYSVSREKKESFPLTVTSAQKNPTAFYLCASVYPGHSESNFSGNTIYFGEGSWLTVV.

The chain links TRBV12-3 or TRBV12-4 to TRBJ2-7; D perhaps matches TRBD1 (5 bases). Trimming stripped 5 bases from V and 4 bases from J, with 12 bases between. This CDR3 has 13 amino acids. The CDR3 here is CASSTRAGYEQYF. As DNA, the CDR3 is TGTGCCAGCAGTACCAGGGCAGGGTACGAGCAGTACTTC.

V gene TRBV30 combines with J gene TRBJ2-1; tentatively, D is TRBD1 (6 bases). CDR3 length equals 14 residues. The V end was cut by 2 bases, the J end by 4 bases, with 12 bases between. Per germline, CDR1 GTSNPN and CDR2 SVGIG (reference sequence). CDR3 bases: TGTGCCTGGAGTCCGTCAGGGGAGTACAATGAGCAGTTCTTC. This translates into CAWSPSGEYNEQFF.

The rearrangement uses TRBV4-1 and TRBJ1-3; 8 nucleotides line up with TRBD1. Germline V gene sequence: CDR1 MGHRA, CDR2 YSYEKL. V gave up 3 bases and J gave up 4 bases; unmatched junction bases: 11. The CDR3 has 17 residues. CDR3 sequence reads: CASSHGGQGVSGNTIYF. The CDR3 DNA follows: TGCGCCAGCAGCCATGGCGGACAGGGAGTTTCGGGAAACACCATATATTTT.

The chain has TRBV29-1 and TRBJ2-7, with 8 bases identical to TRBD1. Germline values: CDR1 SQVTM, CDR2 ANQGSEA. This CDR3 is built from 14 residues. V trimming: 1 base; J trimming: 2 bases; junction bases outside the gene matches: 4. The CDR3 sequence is CSVEGTGRPYEQYF. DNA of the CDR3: TGCAGCGTTGAAGGGACAGGGCGACCCTACGAGCAGTACTTC.

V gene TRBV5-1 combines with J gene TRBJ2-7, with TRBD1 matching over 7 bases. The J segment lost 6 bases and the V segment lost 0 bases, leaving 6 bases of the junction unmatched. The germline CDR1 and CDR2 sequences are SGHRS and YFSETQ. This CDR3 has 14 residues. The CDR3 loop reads CASSLGRQGAEQYF. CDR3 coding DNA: TGCGCCAGCAGCTTGGGCCGACAGGGCGCCGAGCAGTACTTC.

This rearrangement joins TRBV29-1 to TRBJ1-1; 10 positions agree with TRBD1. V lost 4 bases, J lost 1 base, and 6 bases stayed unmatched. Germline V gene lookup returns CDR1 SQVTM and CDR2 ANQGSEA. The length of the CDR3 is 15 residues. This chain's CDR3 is CSVAGQGWRNTEAFF. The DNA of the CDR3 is TGCAGCGTTGCGGGACAGGGGTGGAGGAACACTGAAGCTTTCTTT.

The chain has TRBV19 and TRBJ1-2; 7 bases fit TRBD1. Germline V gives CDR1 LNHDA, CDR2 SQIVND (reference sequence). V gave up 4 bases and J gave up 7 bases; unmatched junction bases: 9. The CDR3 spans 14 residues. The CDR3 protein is CASSTRQGRVGYTF. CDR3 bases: TGTGCCAGTAGTACAAGACAGGGAAGAGTTGGCTACACCTTC.

The CDR3 reads CASSIRPGAKAWADTQYF. The CDR3 DNA reads TGTGCCAGTAGTATACGGCCAGGGGCCAAAGCTTGGGCAGATACGCAGTATTTT. The chain uses TRBV19 and TRBJ2-3, with D possibly TRBD1 on 6 matching bases. The CDR3 extends over 18 amino acids. Trimming shortened V by 2 bases and J by 4 bases, and 22 bases separated the two germline ends. Germline-derived CDR1 and CDR2 are LNHDA and SQIVND (reference sequence).

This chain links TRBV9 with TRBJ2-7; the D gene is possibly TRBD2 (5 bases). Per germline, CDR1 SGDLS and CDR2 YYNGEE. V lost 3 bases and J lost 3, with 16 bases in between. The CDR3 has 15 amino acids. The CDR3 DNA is TGTGCCAGCAGCGGAAACGGACTCGAATACTACGAGCAGTACTTC. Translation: CASSGNGLEYYEQYF.

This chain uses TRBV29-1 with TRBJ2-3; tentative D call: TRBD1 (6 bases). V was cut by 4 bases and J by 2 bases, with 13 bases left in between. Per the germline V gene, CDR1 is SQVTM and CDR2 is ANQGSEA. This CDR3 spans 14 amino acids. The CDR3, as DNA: TGCAGCGTTGCAGCGACAGGCGACACAGATACGCAGTATTTT. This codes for CSVAATGDTDTQYF.

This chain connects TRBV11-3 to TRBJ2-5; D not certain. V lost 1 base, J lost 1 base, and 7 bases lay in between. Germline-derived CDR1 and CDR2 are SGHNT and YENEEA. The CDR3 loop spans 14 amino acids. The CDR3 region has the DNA TGTGCCAGCAGCTTAGGGCACACCCAAGAGACCCAGTACTTC. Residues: CASSLGHTQETQYF. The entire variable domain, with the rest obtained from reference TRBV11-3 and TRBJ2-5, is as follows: EAGVVQSPRYKIIEKKQPVAFWCNPISGHNTLYWYLQNLGQGPELLIRYENEEAVDDSQLPKDRFSAERLKGVDSTLKIQPAELGDSAVYLCASSLGHTQETQYFGPGTRLLVL.

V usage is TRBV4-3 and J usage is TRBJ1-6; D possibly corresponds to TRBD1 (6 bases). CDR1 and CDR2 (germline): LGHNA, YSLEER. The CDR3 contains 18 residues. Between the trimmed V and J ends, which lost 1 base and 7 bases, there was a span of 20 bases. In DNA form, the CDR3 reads TGCGCCAGCAGCCAAGTGAATAAAGAACAGGGACGGAATTCACCCCTCCACTTT. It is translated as CASSQVNKEQGRNSPLHF.